This T cell receptor beta chain appears in the sequencing data of a study of cytomegalovirus exposure and HLA in healthy donors. The primer mix had 60 Vbeta and 13 Jbeta primers. Produced via immunoSEQ multiplex PCR; TCRdb's table is partial and in-frame only. The repertoire holds 150,000 to 200,000 clones, with about 79% as singletons. Regarding the study as a whole: Accurate predictions that matched the HLA-A and HLA-B alleles of most subjects were reportedly made from TCR beta sequences.

The V end was cut by 5 bases, the J end by 8 bases, with 15 bases between. This CDR3 region has 13 residues. The germline V gene has CDR1 SGHVS and CDR2 FNYEAQ. To note about this clone: What it recognizes is unknown.

The rearrangement links TRBV7-6 to TRBJ1-2, with no clear D. Sequences were obtained from PBMCs. This receptor was taken from a man between 50 and 59 years old in good health and CMV-seropositive. In DNA, the CDR3 is TGTGCCAGCAGCCCCCTAACGTCTAGCGGCTACACCTTC. This gives the protein CASSPLTSSGYTF.